The source of this T cell receptor beta chain is a study of blood T cell repertoires in COVID-19 (dated by TCRdb to 2018 to 2021). Context from the whole study: The collaborator samples originated in the United States, Italy and Spain and spanned the acute and convalescent phases of COVID-19. The prospective study material was composed of cDNA or gDNA derived from T cells, B-cell-depleted T cells, or PBMCs. The dataset comprised deeply sampled blood TCRbeta repertoires from subjects exposed to, actively infected with, or recovered from COVID-19. The repertoires were made available in a free public database intended to serve as a resource for research on the immune response to SARS-CoV-2. The samples were drawn from the first 160 participants of the ongoing ImmuneRACE study and from 950 to 1,500 subjects provided by 6 global collaborators. A de-identified subject ID, COVID-19 status, age in years and sex were almost always included in the sample metadata. Where available, HLA class I and class II types were obtained from metadata supplied by the sample provider rather than from assay-based typing.

TCRbeta CDR3 regions were amplified from genomic DNA by means of the immunoSEQ Assay, a bias-controlled multiplex PCR. Per the authors' processing: Within the assay, amplification of reference gene primers was used to estimate how many nucleated cells each sample contained. To quantify the absolute abundance of each unique TCRbeta CDR3 rearrangement, sequence reads were collapsed and filtered. Productive Simpson clonality was computed per sample as the square root of Simpson's diversity index over productive rearrangements. TCRdb's version of the immuneACCESS table is confined to in-frame rearrangements and falls short of the full clone set. An unresolved V gene accounts for under half of the shortfall where checked; the remainder is of unknown origin. The V and J calls and clone size come from that table; D and trimming were worked out from the DNA. A total of 250,000 to 350,000 clones appear in this sample, over 75% of them only once. The leading ten clones occupy around 6.8% of the sample.

One collaborating source in Seattle enrolled patients while the patients were actively infected and followed the patients over time throughout the course of disease. Whole blood was collected in K2EDTA tubes by collaborating institutions according to the institutions' own protocols. Collaborator samples were shipped for TCRbeta analysis as frozen whole blood, isolated PBMCs, or DNA extracted from either sample type. Overall results and qualifications from the work: The amount of clinical and demographic metadata varied by source and participant and was provided uncurated.

Concerning this clone: This clone's antigen is unknown. No per-base quality is available; no much larger clone lies one base away.

Deletion took 7 bases off V and 7 bases off J, with a span of 14 bases between the germline ends. As encoded in the germline V gene, CDR1 is SNHLY while CDR2 is FYNNEI. Counted from cysteine to phenylalanine, this CDR3 has 14 amino acids. Solely the CDR3 DNA is kept, with 42 bases framed from the first base. Sequencing input: peripheral blood. Here the chain combines TRBV2 and TRBJ1-6, with the D gene not confidently named. This sequence originates from a woman in her 30s with COVID-19, enrolled during active disease. The DNA sequence follows: TGTGCCAGCATCAACGTAAACGGGAATTCACCCCTCCACTTT. The translation is CASINVNGNSPLHF.